The entry below gives a single TCR beta chain sequence along with its context. The antigen remains unidentified. The sample is drawn from a study of PD-1 blockade in classical Hodgkin lymphoma. Study conclusions and caveats: Newly diagnosed patients were reported to start with lower TCR diversity than healthy donors.

The time point: newly diagnosed, previously untreated cHL patient sample. The CDR3 is 11 residues long. CDR1 is SGHVS, CDR2 FQNEAQ, per germline. Trimming removed 2 bases from V and 8 bases from J, with 6 bases in between. Profiling relied on immunoSEQ multiplex PCR, and the TCRdb table lists in-frame clones only, not all of them. This sample has fewer than 35,000 clones, with approximately 91% found just once. The receptor comes from a human donor with classical Hodgkin lymphoma. V and J are TRBV7-8 and TRBJ1-1; D possibly corresponds to TRBD1 (5 bases). The sequencing input was peripheral blood mononuclear cells (PBMCs). The CDR3 region is CASSLYREAFF. The CDR3 DNA is TGTGCCAGCAGCTTATACAGGGAAGCTTTCTTT.